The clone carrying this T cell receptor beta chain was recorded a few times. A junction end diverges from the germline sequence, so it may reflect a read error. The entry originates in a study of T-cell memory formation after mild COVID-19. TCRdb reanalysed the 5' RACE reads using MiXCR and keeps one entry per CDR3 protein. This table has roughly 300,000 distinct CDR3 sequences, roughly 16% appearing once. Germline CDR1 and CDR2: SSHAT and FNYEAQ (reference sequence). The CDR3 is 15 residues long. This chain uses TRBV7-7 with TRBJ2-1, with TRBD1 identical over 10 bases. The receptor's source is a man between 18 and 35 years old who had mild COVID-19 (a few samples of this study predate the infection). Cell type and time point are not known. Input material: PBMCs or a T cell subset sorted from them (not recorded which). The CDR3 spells CASSLGTGVYNEQFF. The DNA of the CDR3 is TGTGCTAGCAGCTTAGGGACAGGGGTCTACAATGAGCAGTTCTTC.